This T cell receptor beta chain was documented in a study of cytomegalovirus exposure and HLA in healthy donors. This clone was recorded a few times. The V segment lost 4 bases and the J segment 6 bases; nucleotides outside the gene matches: 7. Looked up from germline, CDR1 is SQVTM and CDR2 is ANQGSEA. This CDR3 is 13 amino acids long. The PCR contained 60 Vbeta and 13 Jbeta primers. Here immunoSEQ multiplex PCR was the method, and the copy in TCRdb shows in-frame clones only, minus some. The sample records about 89,000 clones, approximately 76% being singletons. The TCR comes from a male donor in good health and CMV-seronegative. The rearrangement links TRBV29-1 to TRBJ1-2, with 8 positions matching TRBD1. The source material was PBMCs. The DNA for the CDR3 is TGCAGCGTTGTTGACAGGGGCCGGGATGGCTACACCTTC. It yields the protein CSVVDRGRDGYTF. Filled out from reference TRBV29-1 and TRBJ1-2, the complete variable domain reads SAVISQKPSRDICQRGTSLTIQCQVDSQVTMMFWYRQQPGQSLTLIATANQGSEATYESGFVIDKFPISRPNLTFSTLTVSNMSPEDSSIYLCSVVDRGRDGYTFGSGTRLTVV.